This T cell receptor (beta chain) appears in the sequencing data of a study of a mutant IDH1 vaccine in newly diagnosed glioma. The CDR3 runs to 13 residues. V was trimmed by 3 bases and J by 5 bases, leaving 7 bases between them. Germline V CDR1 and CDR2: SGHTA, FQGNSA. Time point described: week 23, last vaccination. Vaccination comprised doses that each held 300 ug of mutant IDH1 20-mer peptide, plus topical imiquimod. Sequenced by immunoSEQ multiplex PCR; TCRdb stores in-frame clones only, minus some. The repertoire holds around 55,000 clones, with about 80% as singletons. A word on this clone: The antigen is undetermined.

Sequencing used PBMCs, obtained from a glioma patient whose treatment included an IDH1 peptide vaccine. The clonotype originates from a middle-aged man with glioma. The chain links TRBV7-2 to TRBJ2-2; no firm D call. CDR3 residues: CASSFAVTGELFF. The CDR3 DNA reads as TGTGCCAGCAGCTTCGCAGTGACCGGGGAGCTGTTTTTT. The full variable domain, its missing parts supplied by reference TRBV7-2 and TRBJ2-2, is GAGVSQSPSNKVTEKGKDVELRCDPISGHTALYWYRQSLGQGLEFLIYFQGNSAPDKSGLPSDRFSAERTGGSVSTLTIQRTQQEDSAVYLCASSFAVTGELFFGEGSRLTVL.